This note documents a single T cell receptor beta chain sequence. The sample is drawn from a study of blood T cell repertoires in COVID-19. This CDR3 comprises 14 residues. V gave up 1 base and J gave up 4 bases; unmatched junction bases: 2. Germline CDR1 KGHSH, CDR2 LQKENI. TCRdb's copy holds only in-frame clones and misses some; the assay was immunoSEQ multiplex PCR. The table includes about 97,000 clones, about 87% detected once. The chain has TRBV18 and TRBJ2-7; 9 bases are a match to TRBD2. The specimen was peripheral blood. This clonotype was obtained from a human donor in a cohort sampled during active COVID-19. For the CDR3, the DNA is TGTGCCAGCTCACCACAGACTAGCGGTTACGAGCAGTACTTC. Encoded protein: CASSPQTSGYEQYF.